The sample holds one count of the clone carrying this TCR beta chain. Its antigen is unidentified. This sample was taken from a study of T-cell memory formation after mild COVID-19. Each CDR3 protein is one row after TCRdb ran MiXCR on the 5' RACE reads. In the table there are approximately 100,000 distinct CDR3 sequences, 12% of which are singletons. Study findings and constraints: Shrinking CD4+ clones resided mostly in CM and EM, and CD8+ ones in EMRA.

The trim removed 5 bases at V and 4 bases at J, leaving 6 bases unmatched. Germline CDR1 and CDR2: MNHEY and SMNVEV (reference sequence). The CDR3 sequence is 15 residues long. The chain carries TRBV27 and TRBJ2-1; 9 bases map to TRBD2. Sequenced: PBMCs or a T cell subset sorted from them (not recorded which). The TCR comes from an adult woman who had mild COVID-19 (a few samples of this study predate the infection). Cell type and time point are not known. The CDR3 bases are TGTGCCAGCAGTGGTAGCGGGGGAGGTTACAATGAGCAGTTCTTC. The encoded protein is CASSGSGGGYNEQFF.